These T cell receptor beta chains were read from a single sample in a study of blood T cells in healthy people across ages. A single record per CDR3 protein comes from TCRdb applying MiXCR to the 5' RACE reads. The sample consists of about 670,000 distinct CDR3 sequences, approximately 40% of them appearing once. The sample was blood. These receptors all stem from a man of 80 years or more in good health. Each CDR3 is given with its conserved first and last residue. The order of the fields is D gene, J gene, clone size, V gene, CDR3 DNA, CDR3 protein. A D gene is named only where the DNA matches it firmly. Size values are once, few and many counts, or a class for expanded clones, and some rows have none.

NA,TRBJ1-1,NA,TRBV20-1,TGCAGTGCTGGGGGGGCAGGGGCTGCAGGTGAAGCTTTCTTT,CSAGGAGAAGEAFF
TRBD1,TRBJ2-1,NA,TRBV10-1,TGCGCCAGGGACAGGGGGGCCTACAATGAGCAGTTCTTC,CARDRGAYNEQFF
TRBD1,TRBJ2-5,once,TRBV7-2,TGTGCCAGCAGCTTAGCTATTACATACAGGGGGCGAGAGACCCAGTACTTC,CASSLAITYRGRETQYF
NA,TRBJ2-4,many,TRBV20-1,TGCAGTGCTCGGGTGGGACCCCGAGCGATTCAGTACTTC,CSARVGPRAIQYF
NA,TRBJ2-5,NA,TRBV7-2,TGTGCCAGCAGCTTGGGACTGAAGGAGACCCAGTACTTC,CASSLGLKETQYF
NA,TRBJ1-4,NA,TRBV7-9,TGTGCCAGCATATCGGGGGCGTCCGAAAAACTGTTTTTT,CASISGASEKLFF
NA,TRBJ2-3,once,TRBV6-2/TRBV6-3,TGTGCCAGCAGTTACCTGACAAAGGGGGATACGCAGTATTTT,CASSYLTKGDTQYF
TRBD2,TRBJ2-7,few,TRBV20-1,TGCAGTGCTAGGGGGACTAGCTCCTACGAGCAGTACTTC,CSARGTSSYEQYF
TRBD2,TRBJ2-5,NA,TRBV27,TGTGCCAGCAGTCGACTGAGGACTAGCGGGAGTGGCGGGCTAAAAGAGACCCAGTACTTC,CASSRLRTSGSGGLKETQYF
NA,TRBJ1-5,few,TRBV6-2/TRBV6-3,TGTGCCAGCAGTTACGTTCTGGAAAATCAGCCCCAGCATTTT,CASSYVLENQPQHF
NA,TRBJ2-7,NA,TRBV15,TGTGCCACCAGCAGAGTCCTTGGGGGAGAAGAGCAGTACTTC,CATSRVLGGEEQYF
TRBD2,TRBJ2-1,NA,TRBV11-3,TGTGCCAGCAGCTCGAGTAAGTTGGCGGGGGTCCACAATGAGCAGTTCTTC,CASSSSKLAGVHNEQFF